This TCR beta chain was sequenced for a study of PD-1 blockade in classical Hodgkin lymphoma. Study-wide results and caveats: CD4+ TCR diversity rose significantly by C4D1, and CD8+ TCR diversity did not. Repertoire differences lack defined causes, possibly disease activity or prior therapy.

This table comes from immunoSEQ multiplex PCR, and its TCRdb copy is limited to in-frame clones, with some not included. The top ten hold 20% to 25% of the sample, which has roughly 30,000 clones, around four fifths seen once. About this clone: Its antigen is still unknown.

CDR3 length: 14 residues. Germline CDR1 MNHNS, CDR2 SASEGT. Trimming removed 5 bases at V and 4 bases at J, with 14 bases between. Brentuximab vedotin exposure varied, and every patient relapsed after autologous stem cell transplantation. V gene TRBV6-1 combines with J gene TRBJ1-2, with no clear D. The sequence was collected from a human donor with classical Hodgkin lymphoma. The sample consisted of peripheral blood mononuclear cells (PBMCs), taken before the second cycle of nivolumab. The CDR3 nucleotides read TGTGCCAGCAGTCTAGAGGCAGGACCCTATGGCTACACCTTC. Its protein is CASSLEAGPYGYTF.